This TCR beta chain originates from a study of cytomegalovirus exposure and HLA in healthy donors. This CDR3 comprises 14 residues. The trim removed 4 bases at V and 7 bases at J, leaving 4 bases unmatched. Germline lookup yields CDR1 MGHRA and CDR2 YSYEKL. Primers: 60 Vbeta forward and 13 Jbeta reverse. TCRdb's copy holds only in-frame clones and misses some; the assay was immunoSEQ multiplex PCR. This table holds under 200,000 clones, 82% found once. Comments on this clone: Its antigen is undetermined.

Study-level points and caveats: Across donors, sequencing depth was assumed by presence/absence analyses to be roughly uniform. What a later analysis reportedly showed was that an Asian-associated ancestry cluster had fewer N-insertions than the approximately 700-donor mean. Apparent HLA restriction characterized most CMV-associated TCR beta chains in a later analysis. Later work showed greater clonal expansion in HLA-associated TCR beta chains than in equally common others.

The chain couples TRBV4-1 to TRBJ2-2; 9 bases agree with TRBD2. Sequenced material: PBMCs. This receptor was taken from a girl aged 2 to 9 in good health and CMV-seropositive. The CDR3 protein is CASSLAGEGGELFF. The DNA for the CDR3 is TGCGCCAGCAGCCTAGCGGGAGAAGGCGGGGAGCTGTTTTTT.